A selection of T cell receptor beta chains follows, all from one sample in a study of blood T cells in healthy people across ages. TCRdb fed the 5' RACE reads into MiXCR, producing one record per CDR3 protein. The data contain about 1.7 million distinct CDR3 sequences, about 30% of them singletons. The source material was blood. The receptors were sampled from a woman under 40 in good health. CDR3s include the opening cysteine and the closing phenylalanine or tryptophan. Fields, in order: J gene, clone size, D gene, CDR3 length, V gene, CDR3 protein, CDR3 DNA. D genes are given only for firm matches. Expanded clones are given a class, and other clones once, few, many or no size at all.

J gene: TRBJ2-1
clone size: .
D gene: .
CDR3 length: 13
V gene: TRBV5-1
CDR3 protein: CASMQDTNNEQFF
CDR3 DNA: TGCGCCAGCATGCAGGATACAAACAATGAGCAGTTCTTC

J gene: TRBJ2-5
clone size: many
D gene: TRBD1
CDR3 length: 16
V gene: TRBV7-8
CDR3 protein: CASSFGTGYAQETQYF
CDR3 DNA: TGTGCCAGCAGCTTCGGGACAGGGTACGCCCAAGAGACCCAGTACTTC

J gene: TRBJ2-1
clone size: .
D gene: TRBD2
CDR3 length: 18
V gene: TRBV7-9
CDR3 protein: CASSLPPRLAGRLNEQFF
CDR3 DNA: TGTGCCAGCAGCTTACCCCCTCGACTAGCGGGGAGGTTAAATGAGCAGTTCTTC

J gene: TRBJ2-5
clone size: few
D gene: TRBD2
CDR3 length: 17
V gene: TRBV7-9
CDR3 protein: CASSLRGLAGPQETQYF
CDR3 DNA: TGTGCCAGCAGCTTGAGAGGACTAGCGGGGCCCCAAGAGACCCAGTACTTC

J gene: TRBJ2-5
clone size: few
D gene: TRBD2
CDR3 length: 15
V gene: TRBV5-1
CDR3 protein: CASSPAGGAEETQYF
CDR3 DNA: TGCGCCAGCAGCCCCGCGGGGGGAGCCGAAGAGACCCAGTACTTC

J gene: TRBJ1-2
clone size: many
D gene: TRBD1
CDR3 length: 15
V gene: TRBV6-6
CDR3 protein: CASSYYPRGDYGYTF
CDR3 DNA: TGTGCCAGCAGTTACTACCCCAGGGGGGACTATGGCTACACCTTC

J gene: TRBJ2-3
clone size: .
D gene: .
CDR3 length: 11
V gene: TRBV20-1
CDR3 protein: CSARYSDTQYF
CDR3 DNA: TGCAGTGCTAGATATTCCGATACGCAGTATTTT

J gene: TRBJ2-3
clone size: .
D gene: .
CDR3 length: 16
V gene: TRBV27
CDR3 protein: CASSTRWRMGTDTQYF
CDR3 DNA: TGTGCCAGCAGTACCCGATGGCGGATGGGAACAGATACGCAGTATTTT

J gene: TRBJ1-1
clone size: .
D gene: .
CDR3 length: 13
V gene: TRBV7-2
CDR3 protein: CASSSQRAAEAFF
CDR3 DNA: TGTGCCAGCAGCTCACAACGGGCGGCTGAAGCTTTCTTT

J gene: TRBJ1-1
clone size: .
D gene: .
CDR3 length: 13
V gene: TRBV10-3
CDR3 protein: CAISEVDNTEAFF
CDR3 DNA: TGTGCCATCAGTGAGGTCGATAACACTGAAGCTTTCTTT

J gene: TRBJ2-4
clone size: few
D gene: .
CDR3 length: 11
V gene: TRBV12-3/TRBV12-4
CDR3 protein: CASSPGPLQYF
CDR3 DNA: TGTGCCAGCAGCCCCGGCCCCCTTCAGTACTTC

J gene: TRBJ1-2
clone size: .
D gene: .
CDR3 length: 15
V gene: TRBV4-3
CDR3 protein: CASSQDAGGNYGYTF
CDR3 DNA: TGCGCCAGCAGCCAAGATGCGGGGGGAAACTATGGCTACACCTTC

J gene: TRBJ1-1
clone size: few
D gene: .
CDR3 length: 13
V gene: TRBV13
CDR3 protein: CASMTGGWGEAFF
CDR3 DNA: TGTGCCAGCATGACCGGGGGCTGGGGTGAAGCTTTCTTT

J gene: TRBJ1-1
clone size: few
D gene: .
CDR3 length: 13
V gene: TRBV12-3/TRBV12-4
CDR3 protein: CASTVQGNTEAFF
CDR3 DNA: TGTGCCAGCACCGTCCAGGGGAACACTGAAGCTTTCTTT

J gene: TRBJ2-7
clone size: many
D gene: TRBD2
CDR3 length: 16
V gene: TRBV6-5
CDR3 protein: CASSYPGRQQTYEQYF
CDR3 DNA: TGTGCCAGCAGTTACCCCGGGAGGCAGCAAACCTACGAGCAGTACTTC

J gene: TRBJ1-1
clone size: .
D gene: .
CDR3 length: 15
V gene: TRBV5-1
CDR3 protein: CASSPRTVRNTEAFF
CDR3 DNA: TGCGCCAGCAGCCCTCGGACAGTACGGAACACTGAAGCTTTCTTT

J gene: TRBJ2-5
clone size: few
D gene: TRBD1
CDR3 length: 15
V gene: TRBV5-5
CDR3 protein: CASSSLTGVQETQYF
CDR3 DNA: TGTGCCAGCAGCTCGCTGACAGGGGTTCAAGAGACCCAGTACTTC

J gene: TRBJ1-1
clone size: few
D gene: .
CDR3 length: 13
V gene: TRBV3-1
CDR3 protein: CASSQVRESEAFF
CDR3 DNA: TGTGCCAGCAGCCAAGTCAGGGAGTCTGAAGCTTTCTTT

J gene: TRBJ1-2
clone size: .
D gene: TRBD1
CDR3 length: 13
V gene: TRBV12-3/TRBV12-4
CDR3 protein: CASRDRGRNGYTF
CDR3 DNA: TGTGCCAGCAGGGACAGGGGTCGGAATGGCTACACCTTC

J gene: TRBJ2-1
clone size: few
D gene: .
CDR3 length: 15
V gene: TRBV12-3/TRBV12-4
CDR3 protein: CASSLGAVLYNEQFF
CDR3 DNA: TGTGCCAGCAGTTTAGGAGCCGTCCTGTACAATGAGCAGTTCTTC

J gene: TRBJ2-3
clone size: .
D gene: .
CDR3 length: 14
V gene: TRBV12-3/TRBV12-4
CDR3 protein: CASSKQQRGDTQYF
CDR3 DNA: TGTGCCAGCAGTAAACAACAGAGAGGAGATACGCAGTATTTT

J gene: TRBJ1-4
clone size: few
D gene: .
CDR3 length: 15
V gene: TRBV6-2/TRBV6-3
CDR3 protein: CASQTGRALAEKLFF
CDR3 DNA: TGTGCCAGCCAAACAGGACGGGCTCTAGCTGAAAAACTGTTTTTT

J gene: TRBJ1-5
clone size: .
D gene: TRBD1
CDR3 length: 13
V gene: TRBV4-1
CDR3 protein: CASADRTTQPQHF
CDR3 DNA: TGCGCCAGCGCGGACAGGACGACTCAGCCCCAGCATTTT

J gene: TRBJ2-7
clone size: few
D gene: TRBD1
CDR3 length: 12
V gene: TRBV10-3
CDR3 protein: CAINEGAGEQYF
CDR3 DNA: TGTGCCATCAATGAGGGGGCGGGCGAGCAGTACTTC

J gene: TRBJ2-1
clone size: many
D gene: TRBD1
CDR3 length: 15
V gene: TRBV12-3/TRBV12-4
CDR3 protein: CASSSVKTGFNEQFF
CDR3 DNA: TGTGCCAGCAGTTCCGTGAAGACAGGGTTTAATGAGCAGTTCTTC

J gene: TRBJ2-3
clone size: few
D gene: .
CDR3 length: 15
V gene: TRBV20-1
CDR3 protein: CSAGTPEEGADTQYF
CDR3 DNA: TGCAGTGCTGGGACTCCCGAGGAGGGAGCAGATACGCAGTATTTT

J gene: TRBJ2-1
clone size: .
D gene: .
CDR3 length: 15
V gene: TRBV20-1
CDR3 protein: CSALGGGSGYNEQFF
CDR3 DNA: TGCAGTGCTCTCGGAGGGGGGTCAGGCTACAATGAGCAGTTCTTC

J gene: TRBJ2-1
clone size: .
D gene: .
CDR3 length: 15
V gene: TRBV20-1
CDR3 protein: CSAFLTGRAFDEQFF
CDR3 DNA: TGCAGTGCTTTTCTTACAGGGAGAGCCTTCGATGAGCAGTTCTTC

J gene: TRBJ2-7
clone size: few
D gene: .
CDR3 length: 14
V gene: TRBV12-3/TRBV12-4
CDR3 protein: CATKFGQDSYEQYF
CDR3 DNA: TGTGCCACCAAATTCGGTCAGGACTCCTACGAGCAGTACTTC

J gene: TRBJ2-7
clone size: few
D gene: .
CDR3 length: 15
V gene: TRBV7-9
CDR3 protein: CASSSLLTNSYEQYF
CDR3 DNA: TGTGCCAGCAGCTCTCTTCTGACAAACTCCTACGAGCAGTACTTC

J gene: TRBJ2-7
clone size: .
D gene: .
CDR3 length: 10
V gene: TRBV29-1
CDR3 protein: CSVPGHEQYF
CDR3 DNA: TGCAGCGTCCCGGGCCACGAGCAGTACTTC

J gene: TRBJ2-1
clone size: .
D gene: TRBD2
CDR3 length: 13
V gene: TRBV27
CDR3 protein: CASGIAGGDVQFF
CDR3 DNA: TGTGCCAGCGGGATAGCGGGAGGGGATGTGCAGTTCTTC

J gene: TRBJ1-2
clone size: .
D gene: .
CDR3 length: 16
V gene: TRBV2
CDR3 protein: CASSQSVLDKNYGYTF
CDR3 DNA: TGTGCCAGCAGTCAGTCGGTCCTGGACAAGAACTATGGCTACACCTTC

J gene: TRBJ1-2
clone size: .
D gene: TRBD1
CDR3 length: 15
V gene: TRBV20-1
CDR3 protein: CSARGTGGSLYGYTF
CDR3 DNA: TGCAGTGCTAGAGGGACAGGGGGCTCACTATATGGCTACACCTTC

J gene: TRBJ2-7
clone size: .
D gene: TRBD2
CDR3 length: 14
V gene: TRBV29-1
CDR3 protein: CSVVLAGSSYEQYF
CDR3 DNA: TGCAGCGTCGTTCTAGCGGGAAGCTCCTACGAGCAGTACTTC

J gene: TRBJ1-2
clone size: many
D gene: .
CDR3 length: 14
V gene: TRBV5-5
CDR3 protein: CASSLAPRNYGYTF
CDR3 DNA: TGTGCCAGCAGCTTGGCCCCCCGGAACTATGGCTACACCTTC

J gene: TRBJ2-3
clone size: .
D gene: TRBD2
CDR3 length: 18
V gene: TRBV20-1
CDR3 protein: CSASRTSGGPFGTDTQYF
CDR3 DNA: TGCAGTGCTAGCCGAACTAGCGGGGGGCCTTTTGGCACAGATACGCAGTATTTT

J gene: TRBJ2-7
clone size: .
D gene: TRBD1
CDR3 length: 13
V gene: TRBV7-6
CDR3 protein: CASSLVKGAEQYF
CDR3 DNA: TGTGCCAGCAGCTTAGTTAAGGGGGCCGAGCAGTACTTC

J gene: TRBJ2-1
clone size: few
D gene: TRBD2
CDR3 length: 14
V gene: TRBV20-1
CDR3 protein: CSAALAGGYNEQFF
CDR3 DNA: TGCAGTGCTGCCCTAGCGGGGGGCTACAATGAGCAGTTCTTC

J gene: TRBJ2-7
clone size: .
D gene: .
CDR3 length: 15
V gene: TRBV7-2
CDR3 protein: CASSLGPGVIYEQYF
CDR3 DNA: TGTGCCAGCAGCTTAGGTCCAGGGGTGATCTACGAGCAGTACTTC

J gene: TRBJ2-7
clone size: few
D gene: .
CDR3 length: 15
V gene: TRBV2
CDR3 protein: CASRGDSNGSYEQYF
CDR3 DNA: TGTGCCAGCAGGGGGGACTCTAACGGGTCCTACGAGCAGTACTTC

J gene: TRBJ2-1
clone size: few
D gene: .
CDR3 length: 16
V gene: TRBV6-5
CDR3 protein: CASSPQGVKRDNEQFF
CDR3 DNA: TGTGCCAGCAGTCCCCAGGGAGTCAAGAGAGACAATGAGCAGTTCTTC

J gene: TRBJ1-2
clone size: few
D gene: .
CDR3 length: 10
V gene: TRBV20-1
CDR3 protein: CSAYSGGYTF
CDR3 DNA: TGCAGTGCCTATTCAGGGGGCTACACCTTC

J gene: TRBJ2-5
clone size: few
D gene: .
CDR3 length: 13
V gene: TRBV7-2
CDR3 protein: CASGRRRQETQYF
CDR3 DNA: TGTGCCAGCGGCAGGAGGCGCCAAGAGACCCAGTACTTC

J gene: TRBJ2-7
clone size: many
D gene: TRBD2
CDR3 length: 13
V gene: TRBV29-1
CDR3 protein: CSVESSGDYEQYF
CDR3 DNA: TGCAGCGTTGAGTCTAGCGGGGACTACGAGCAGTACTTC

J gene: TRBJ1-5
clone size: .
D gene: .
CDR3 length: 13
V gene: TRBV12-3/TRBV12-4
CDR3 protein: CASTSQSNQPQHF
CDR3 DNA: TGTGCCAGCACATCACAGAGCAATCAGCCCCAGCATTTT

J gene: TRBJ2-6
clone size: few
D gene: .
CDR3 length: 18
V gene: TRBV28
CDR3 protein: CASSTSGQPRWGANVLTF
CDR3 DNA: .

J gene: TRBJ1-1
clone size: .
D gene: .
CDR3 length: 15
V gene: TRBV5-6
CDR3 protein: CASSLMVGRRTEAFF
CDR3 DNA: TGTGCCAGCAGCTTGATGGTGGGGCGAAGAACTGAAGCTTTCTTT

J gene: TRBJ2-7
clone size: .
D gene: .
CDR3 length: 14
V gene: TRBV11-2
CDR3 protein: CASSLYRALGEQYF
CDR3 DNA: TGTGCCAGCAGCTTATACAGAGCACTTGGCGAGCAGTACTTC

J gene: TRBJ2-3
clone size: few
D gene: TRBD2
CDR3 length: 17
V gene: TRBV10-1
CDR3 protein: CASSLLAGGSSTDTQYF
CDR3 DNA: TGCGCCAGCAGTCTACTGGCGGGAGGCTCTAGCACAGATACGCAGTATTTT

J gene: TRBJ2-5
clone size: few
D gene: TRBD2
CDR3 length: 16
V gene: TRBV12-3/TRBV12-4
CDR3 protein: CASSLFPSGREETQYF
CDR3 DNA: TGTGCCAGCAGTTTATTCCCTAGCGGGAGGGAAGAGACCCAGTACTTC

J gene: TRBJ1-2
clone size: .
D gene: TRBD1
CDR3 length: 14
V gene: TRBV5-1
CDR3 protein: CASSLKTGSYGYTF
CDR3 DNA: TGCGCCAGCAGCTTGAAGACAGGGTCCTATGGCTACACCTTC

J gene: TRBJ2-7
clone size: many
D gene: TRBD1
CDR3 length: 16
V gene: TRBV7-8
CDR3 protein: CASSLLSRTGGYEQYF
CDR3 DNA: TGTGCCAGCAGCTTATTATCCCGGACAGGGGGTTACGAGCAGTACTTC